The 20 T cell receptor beta chains presented below share a single source sample, sequenced in a study of human T cells and chemical hapten exposure. TCRdb redid the calling of the RACE reads with MiXCR, one entry per CDR3 protein. This table has around 50,000 distinct CDR3 sequences, less than 10% appearing once. The time point was: patch test 1, 2 weeks after DPC sensitization. Treatment here: therapeutic diphenylcyclopropenone sensitization with weekly scalp DPC. Sequenced material: whole blood, taken in connection with sensitization to the hapten diphenylcyclopropenone (DPC). Source of these receptors: a woman in her 50s with alopecia areata. Some clones in this sample may be carry-over from other donors' samples.

The chain uses TRBV20-1 and TRBJ2-6; TRBD1 is a possible D gene (5 bases). Germline CDR1 DFQATT, CDR2 SNEGSKA (reference sequence). The CDR3 extends over 16 amino acids. Between the trimmed V and J ends, which lost 6 bases and 0 bases, there was a span of 15 bases. The CDR3 coding sequence is TGCAGTGCCCTGACAGTGCGCGGCTCTGGGGCCAACGTCCTGACTTTC. Its translation is CSALTVRGSGANVLTF.

This clonotype was found many times. The V call is TRBV30, the J call TRBJ2-6; D might be TRBD1 (5 bases). V was trimmed by 8 bases and J by 0 bases, leaving 8 bases between them. Germline assignment: CDR1 GTSNPN and CDR2 SVGIG (reference sequence). The CDR3 length is 13 residues. DNA for the CDR3: TGTGCCGTGACAGTCTCTGGGGCCAACGTCCTGACTTTC. This gives the protein CAVTVSGANVLTF.

The gene calls are TRBV5-5 and TRBJ1-2; TRBD1 aligns across 8 bases. V lost 3 bases, J lost 4 bases, and 8 bases stayed unmatched. Germline CDR1 SGHKS, CDR2 YYEKEE (reference sequence). The CDR3 loop spans 15 amino acids. This chain's CDR3 is CASSSGQGRSYGYTF. The CDR3 region has the DNA TGTGCCAGCAGCTCCGGACAGGGTCGGAGCTATGGCTACACCTTC.

This clonotype was counted at least ten times. The J gene is TRBJ1-1, the V gene TRBV6-5, with D unclear. Germline V CDR1 and CDR2: MNHEY, SVGAGI. V gave up 5 bases and J gave up 3 bases, with 7 bases separating them. CDR3 length: 12 residues. The CDR3 sequence is CASSTGYTEAFF. The CDR3 region has the DNA TGTGCCAGCAGTACGGGGTACACTGAAGCTTTCTTT.

This clonotype was detected many times. The chain has TRBV20-1 and TRBJ2-3; tentatively, D is TRBD1 or TRBD2 (5 bases each). The CDR3 covers 14 residues. Trimming left V 8 bases short and J 1 base short, with 16 bases between. From germline, CDR1 is DFQATT and CDR2 SNEGSKA (reference sequence). CDR3 protein: CSSKGRIRTDTQYF. In DNA form, the CDR3 reads TGCAGTAGCAAGGGACGAATCCGCACAGATACGCAGTATTTT.

This clonotype showed up just a few times. The rearrangement uses TRBV7-2 and TRBJ1-3; the D is unclear. Germline CDR1 and CDR2: SGHTA and FQGNSA. V lost 3 bases, J lost 0 bases, and 15 bases lay in between. This CDR3 has 17 amino acids. The CDR3 nucleotides are TGTGCCAGCAGCTTGCCATTTGACCGCATCTCTGGAAACACCATATATTTT. Residues: CASSLPFDRISGNTIYF.

This clonotype was recorded many times. This sequence joins TRBV6-5 and TRBJ1-6; 7 positions agree with TRBD1. This CDR3 is built from 14 residues. CDR1 is MNHEY and CDR2 is SVGAGI in the germline V gene. V was clipped by 6 bases and J by 7 bases; unmatched bases: 6. CDR3 residues: CASSFRQGNSPLHF. The CDR3 DNA reads as TGTGCCAGCAGCTTTAGACAGGGCAATTCACCCCTCCACTTT.

The V and J genes are TRBV7-2 and TRBJ2-1; D unresolved. This CDR3 spans 13 amino acids. V was cut by 0 bases and J by 5 bases, with 5 bases left in between. Looked up from germline, CDR1 is SGHTA and CDR2 is FQGNSA. In DNA, the CDR3 is TGTGCCAGCAGCTTAGCCCCAAACAATGAGCAGTTCTTC. This sequence encodes CASSLAPNNEQFF.

This clonotype was recorded many times. The chain links TRBV11-2 to TRBJ2-2, with 13 bases aligning to TRBD2. The CDR3 is 17 amino acids. CDR1 is SGHAT, CDR2 FQNNGV, per germline. Trimming took 5 bases from V and 3 from J; bases not matched to a gene: 6. CDR3 nucleotides: TGTGCCAGCAGCCTGGGACTAGCGGGGACCGACACCGGGGAGCTGTTTTTT. Translated, it gives CASSLGLAGTDTGELFF.

The chain uses TRBV24-1 and TRBJ2-7; a possible D gene is TRBD1 (5 bases). CDR1 and CDR2 (germline): KGHDR, SFDVKD. Deletions cut 2 bases from V and 1 base from J, with 8 bases between. This CDR3 spans 14 amino acids. CDR3 amino acids: CATSDSAGSYEQYF. CDR3 bases: TGTGCCACCAGTGATTCGGCAGGGTCCTACGAGCAGTACTTC.

In its sample, this clonotype was seen many times. The V gene is TRBV3-1, the J gene TRBJ2-5; D is undetermined. This CDR3 has 14 amino acids. Trimming left V 1 base short and J 5 bases short, with 11 bases between. Germline CDR1 reads LGHDT; CDR2 reads YNNKEL (reference sequence). CDR3 in amino acids: CASSQGTPTETQYF. The CDR3 DNA sequence: TGTGCCAGCAGCCAAGGGACGCCTACTGAGACCCAGTACTTC.

This clonotype was picked up a small number of times. The V call is TRBV7-6, the J call TRBJ2-7; 9 bases are a match to TRBD2. The CDR3 is 13 amino acids. The V segment lost 3 bases and the J segment 5 bases; nucleotides outside the gene matches: 2. Germline V gives CDR1 SGHVS, CDR2 FNYEAQ. The CDR3 region has the DNA TGTGCCAGCAGCTTTAGCGGGAGCCACGAGCAGTACTTC. Its translation: CASSFSGSHEQYF.

This clonotype was detected many times. This sequence joins TRBV3-1 and TRBJ2-2; tentative D call: TRBD1 (5 bases). Germline values: CDR1 LGHDT, CDR2 YNNKEL (reference sequence). The CDR3 consists of 14 residues. V was pared by 4 bases and J by 3 bases, with 9 bases between. CDR3 protein: CASSPLRDTGELFF. For the CDR3, the DNA is TGTGCCAGCAGCCCCCTCAGGGACACCGGGGAGCTGTTTTTT.

This clonotype was counted a few times. This sequence joins TRBV21-1 and TRBJ2-1. TRBV21-1 is a pseudogene locus. This CDR3 is 9 amino acids long. CDR3 amino acids: CASGDEQFF. The CDR3 nucleotides are TGTGCCAGCGGAGATGAGCAGTTCTTC.

The chain uses TRBV5-4 and TRBJ2-1; 13 bases are shared with TRBD2. Losses at the gene ends were 3 bases for V and 7 bases for J; bases not matched to a gene: 4. The CDR3 has 15 amino acids. Germline lookup yields CDR1 SGHNT and CDR2 YYREEE (reference sequence). The CDR3 sequence is CASSSRTSGSNEQFF. The CDR3 nucleotides are TGTGCCAGCAGCTCGCGGACTAGCGGGAGTAATGAGCAGTTCTTC.

The chain uses TRBV5-1 and TRBJ1-1; D gene unclear. This CDR3 has 14 amino acids. Trimming removed 4 bases from V and 1 base from J, with 11 bases in between. Germline values: CDR1 SGHRS, CDR2 YFSETQ. CDR3 sequence: CASSREIRNTEAFF. The CDR3 nucleotides are TGCGCCAGCAGCCGAGAGATTAGGAACACTGAAGCTTTCTTT.

This clonotype was detected many times. This chain uses TRBV11-2 with TRBJ2-7; 11 bases map to TRBD2. The CDR3 has 16 amino acids. Per the germline V gene, CDR1 is SGHAT and CDR2 is FQNNGV. V was pared by 5 bases and J by 6 bases, with 12 bases of the junction left unmatched. CDR3 coding DNA: TGTGCCAGCAGCCAGTATACTAGCGGGAGTGTTGCCGAGCAGTACTTC. Translation gives CASSQYTSGSVAEQYF.

This clonotype was recorded at least ten times. This chain uses TRBV29-1 with TRBJ1-1; D remains unclear. The CDR3 covers 12 residues. Trimming left V 6 bases short and J 5 bases short, with 13 bases between. The germline V gene encodes CDR1 SQVTM and CDR2 ANQGSEA. This CDR3 is CSVYGGETEAFF. As DNA, the CDR3 is TGCAGCGTGTACGGTGGGGAGACTGAAGCTTTCTTT.

This clonotype was detected ten times or more. The chain carries TRBV20-1 and TRBJ2-2; weak D call: TRBD2 (6 bases). The germline gives CDR1 DFQATT, CDR2 SNEGSKA (reference sequence). The CDR3 is 14 amino acids. The ends were cut back, 1 base at V and 6 bases at J, with 12 bases in the middle. CDR3 nucleotides: TGCAGTGCTAGAGGGAGGGCCCCGGCCGGGGAGCTGTTTTTT. It specifies CSARGRAPAGELFF.

In its sample, this clonotype was seen many times. The V call is TRBV6-4, the J call TRBJ1-1; no clear D gene. This CDR3 is 13 amino acids long. The germline CDR1 and CDR2 sequences are MRHNA and SNTAGT. V lost 7 bases to trimming and J lost 4 bases, with 13 bases between them. DNA for the CDR3: TGTGCCAGCACCCAAACTTCGGGCACTGAAGCTTTCTTT. Protein product: CASTQTSGTEAFF.